This T cell receptor (beta chain) emerged from a study of liver allograft versus peripheral blood T cells. About the study: Within transplanted livers, the T cell receptor repertoires were examined and compared against the repertoires present in the peripheral blood of liver transplant recipients.

Study-level results: T cell receptor repertoires inside liver allografts reportedly differed from those in peripheral blood.

Per the germline V gene, CDR1 is KGHSH and CDR2 is LQKENI. Trimming pared 6 bases from V and 0 bases from J, leaving 12 bases between. The CDR3 loop spans 14 amino acids. TCRdb analysed the reads with MiXCR anew, one entry per CDR3 protein. Of 8,300 or so distinct CDR3 sequences listed, roughly 18% were seen once; the top ten hold around 4.5%. Sample share makes this clonotype medium-sized. Its matching antigen is unknown. V usage is TRBV18 and J usage is TRBJ2-7; D call uncertain. The sequence was obtained from a human patient who had a liver transplant. Some T cells may be provided by the graft donor. The CDR3 reads CASSSGPSSYEQYF. The CDR3 coding sequence is TGTGCCAGCTCCTCCGGGCCAAGCTCCTACGAGCAGTACTTC.